This T cell receptor (beta chain) was observed in a study of T cell repertoires in cytomegalovirus infection. Looked up from germline, CDR1 is MNHEY and CDR2 is SVGEGT. This CDR3 comprises 17 residues. V was clipped by 9 bases and J by 4 bases; unmatched bases: 15. This clonotype was observed many times. In TCRdb, the reads were re-called with MiXCR into one record per CDR3 protein. The data contain about 240,000 distinct CDR3 sequences, 12% of them seen just once; the ten biggest clones take up 1.5% to 2%. Material: PBMCs. This sequence originates from a human donor in good health (CMV status not recorded). Some clones in this sample may be carry-over from other donors' samples. V and J are TRBV6-2 or TRBV6-3 and TRBJ2-2; 9 nucleotides line up with TRBD2. The CDR3 loop reads CASSLTGLALGTGELFF. The CDR3 DNA reads TGTGCCAGTTCCCTGACGGGACTAGCCCTGGGCACCGGGGAGCTGTTTTTT.